This TCR beta chain was captured by sequencing in a study of cytomegalovirus exposure and HLA in healthy donors. Per germline, CDR1 SEHNR and CDR2 FQNEAQ (reference sequence). With 6 bases clipped from V and 5 bases from J, the junction kept 1 base outside the gene matches. The CDR3 has 13 amino acids. Use of 60 Vbeta and 13 Jbeta primers characterized the PCR. TCRdb keeps only in-frame clones here, not all; method: immunoSEQ multiplex PCR. The table records around 210,000 clones, about 80% of them present only once. On this clone: Its cognate antigen is unknown.

Study results and caveats: HLA-A and HLA-B allele assignments for most subjects were reportedly predicted accurately using TCR beta sequences.

The V gene is TRBV7-9, the J gene TRBJ2-2, with 9 bases matching TRBD1. The receptor comes from a woman between 25 and 40 years old in good health and CMV-seronegative. The sequenced sample consisted of PBMCs. CDR3 sequence: CASRGQGTGELFF. The CDR3 coding sequence is TGTGCCAGCAGGGGACAGGGTACCGGGGAGCTGTTTTTT.